This T cell receptor (beta chain) came from a study of blood T cell repertoires in COVID-19 (dated by TCRdb to 2020 to 2022). With regard to the full study: Samples covering the acute and convalescent phases of COVID-19 were provided by collaborators in the United States, Italy and Spain. The sample metadata nearly always contained a de-identified subject ID, COVID-19 status, age in years and sex. The samples were drawn from the first 160 participants of the ongoing ImmuneRACE study and from some 1,300 subjects provided by 6 global collaborators. The material from the prospective study consisted of cDNA or gDNA derived from T cells, B-cell-depleted T cells, or PBMCs. The repertoires were released in a freely available public database meant as a resource for research on the immune response to SARS-CoV-2. Deeply sampled blood TCRbeta repertoires from subjects exposed to, actively infected with, or recovered from COVID-19 were included in the dataset. Where available, HLA class I and class II types were taken from metadata supplied by the sample provider and were not determined by assay-based typing. Beyond this particular receptor, the publication reports: The amount of clinical and demographic metadata varied by source and participant and was provided uncurated.

Its CDR3 holds 19 amino acids, cysteine through phenylalanine. Of all the DNA, just the CDR3 is kept, 57 bases in frame from base 1. V is cut back by 2 bases and J by 5 bases, with 12 bases in the junction unmatched. CDR1 and CDR2 are read off the germline V gene (reference sequence) as MNHEY and SMNVEV. Participants in the prospective study were enrolled through a virtual design, were aged roughly 18 to 90 years, and lived in fewer than 30 United States geographic areas. To assign participants to cohorts, the prospective study relied on clinical history that participants themselves reported in a screening survey and a study questionnaire. For ImmuneRACE Cohort 3, a participant was defined as recovered based on two consecutive negative NP/OP PCR tests, clearance by a healthcare professional, or resolution of symptoms. In the prospective study, mobile phlebotomists collected whole blood, serum and a nasopharyngeal or oropharyngeal swab from each participant. Prospective study participants could optionally give additional blood draws and questionnaires over an approximately 2-month period. Blood samples from the prospective study were shipped frozen or at room temperature prior to DNA extraction.

TCRbeta CDR3 regions were amplified from genomic DNA by means of the immunoSEQ Assay, a bias-controlled multiplex PCR. From the authors' description of their analysis: Within the assay, amplification of reference gene primers was used to estimate how many nucleated cells each sample contained. Sequence reads were collapsed and filtered to measure the absolute abundance of every unique TCRbeta CDR3 rearrangement. For each sample, productive Simpson clonality was calculated by taking the square root of Simpson's diversity index across productive rearrangements. In its TCRdb copy, this immuneACCESS table keeps in-frame sequences only and misses some clones. Where compared with another copy, unresolved V genes explain less than half of these, and the others have no known cause. V, J and clone size are those of that table, while D and trimming were read from the DNA. The sample yields some 170,000 clones; around 82% were counted once. The ten biggest clones cover about 6% of the sample.

Comment on this clone: It has no known antigen specificity. The record has no base qualities; no much larger clone is one base away.

The receptor comes from a man aged 40-49 years who had recovered from COVID-19. The chain is made from TRBV27 and TRBJ2-5, with 15 bases aligning to TRBD2. The source material was PBMCs or T cells enriched from blood (not recorded which). The nucleotide sequence is given as TGTGCCAGCAGTTTAAGAGGCCGGACTAGCGGGGGGGCCAGGGAGACCCAGTACTTC. Translated, this gives CASSLRGRTSGGARETQYF.